The 5 T cell receptor beta chains in this list originate from one sample, sequenced in a study of CD8 T cells in ankylosing spondylitis. Overall study findings and caveats: Made up of under 10 highly homologous variants, a TCR beta motif appeared characteristic of ankylosing spondylitis blood.

TCRdb reanalysed the 5' RACE reads using MiXCR and keeps one entry per CDR3 protein. The sample comprises approximately 400,000 distinct CDR3 sequences, 17% of which are singletons, and over 1% rests with the top ten. For these receptors, no antigen is known. The sequenced sample consisted of blood, either unsorted or a sorted T cell fraction (not recorded which). All receptors come from a male donor with ankylosing spondylitis.

This sequence joins TRBV4-1 and TRBJ2-1, with D perhaps matching TRBD2 (6 bases). The length of the CDR3 is 13 residues. Trimming stripped 4 bases from V and 9 bases from J, with 13 bases between. Germline CDR1 and CDR2: MGHRA and YSYEKL. The CDR3 sequence is CASSRTSPFEQFF. The CDR3 nucleotides are TGCGCCAGCAGCCGCACTAGCCCATTTGAGCAGTTCTTC.

The chain uses TRBV12-3 or TRBV12-4 and TRBJ1-5; no clear D gene. The CDR3 is 14 residues long. Trimming removed 3 bases from V and 7 bases from J, with 13 bases in between. CDR3 sequence: CASSLGGLRQPQHF. DNA of the CDR3: TGTGCCAGCAGTTTGGGCGGGCTTCGACAGCCCCAGCATTTT.

This clonotype was counted between two and nine times. This chain connects TRBV7-2 to TRBJ1-5; 7 positions agree with TRBD1. The trim removed 4 bases at V and 3 bases at J, leaving 6 bases unmatched. This CDR3 has 15 amino acids. CDR1 is SGHTA, CDR2 FQGNSA, per germline. The CDR3 sequence is CASSSGQKTNQPQHF. The CDR3 DNA follows: TGTGCCAGCAGCTCGGGACAGAAAACCAATCAGCCCCAGCATTTT.

The chain couples TRBV27 to TRBJ2-1, with 7 nucleotides matching TRBD1. Per the germline V gene, CDR1 is MNHEY and CDR2 is SMNVEV (reference sequence). J lost 0 bases, V lost 6 bases, and 14 bases had no gene match. The CDR3 is 18 amino acids. CDR3 residues: CASSYEGAVASSYNEQFF. The CDR3 region has the DNA TGTGCCAGCAGCTACGAGGGGGCCGTTGCGAGCTCCTACAATGAGCAGTTCTTC.

This chain joins TRBV6-1 and TRBJ2-7, with D tentatively TRBD1 (6 bases). Germline V gene lookup returns CDR1 MNHNS and CDR2 SASEGT. V lost 1 base and J 4 bases, leaving 8 bases between the germline ends. The CDR3 is 13 residues long. The CDR3 spells CASSEVGAYEQYF. The CDR3 DNA is TGTGCCAGCAGTGAAGTGGGGGCTTACGAGCAGTACTTC.